Following are 28 T cell receptor beta chains from one sample sequenced in a study of Ad26.COV2.S vaccination and SARS-CoV-2 variants. The treatment was: approximately 18 received Ad26.COV2.S at low or high dose, single or two shots; about 5 received placebo; per-sample allocation not given. Day 63 following the first vaccine or placebo injection was when the samples were taken. Here immunoSEQ multiplex PCR was the method, and the copy in TCRdb shows in-frame clones only, minus some. Of 300,000 to 500,000 clones detected, less than 90% appear once; the ten largest clones hold roughly 3%. This specimen consisted of peripheral blood, obtained in a trial of Ad26.COV2.S vaccine versus placebo. Every receptor here comes from a person between 18 and 60 years old who received the Ad26.COV2.S COVID-19 vaccine or a placebo.

This chain links TRBV2 with TRBJ1-5; weak D call: TRBD1 (5 bases). CDR1 and CDR2 from the germline V gene are SNHLY and FYNNEI. The germline V and J ends were trimmed by 6 bases and 0 bases, with 9 bases remaining between them. The length of the CDR3 is 14 residues. The CDR3 coding sequence is TGTGCCAGCAGCAGGGCTTATAGCAATCAGCCCCAGCATTTT. This encodes CASSRAYSNQPQHF.

V and J are TRBV19 and TRBJ2-5, with D possibly being TRBD1 (6 bases). CDR1 LNHDA and CDR2 SQIVND come from the germline V gene (reference sequence). There are 13 residues in the CDR3. Trimming left V 6 bases short and J 5 bases short, with 13 bases between. This CDR3 is CASSRGPQETQYF. The CDR3 DNA reads TGTGCCAGTAGCAGGGGTCCACAGGAGACCCAGTACTTC.

This clone was seen only a few times. This chain connects TRBV2 to TRBJ2-2; D is undetermined. V was cut by 2 bases and J by 1 base, with 5 bases left in between. Germline CDR1 and CDR2: SNHLY and FYNNEI. This CDR3 comprises 14 residues. CDR3 in DNA: TGTGCCAGCAGTGAAATCGGGAACACCGGGGAGCTGTTTTTT. Amino acid sequence: CASSEIGNTGELFF. Full variable domain (outside the CDR3, taken from reference TRBV2 and TRBJ2-2): EPEVTQTPSHQVTQMGQEVILRCVPISNHLYFYWYRQILGQKVEFLVSFYNNEISEKSEIFDDQFSVERPDGSNFTLKIRSTKLEDSAMYFCASSEIGNTGELFFGEGSRLTVL.

The chain couples TRBV5-1 to TRBJ1-1; no definite D call. Germline V gene lookup returns CDR1 SGHRS and CDR2 YFSETQ. Trimming cost V 0 bases and J 5 bases, with 8 bases left between them. This CDR3 has 13 amino acids. The CDR3 nucleotides read TGCGCCAGCAGCTTGGAGCTGGAGACTGAAGCTTTCTTT. It specifies CASSLELETEAFF. Full variable domain (missing parts from reference TRBV5-1 and TRBJ1-1): KAGVTQTPRYLIKTRGQQVTLSCSPISGHRSVSWYQQTPGQGLQFLFEYFSETQRNKGNFPGRFSGRQFSNSRSEMNVSTLELGDSALYLCASSLELETEAFFGQGTRLTVV.

The genes are TRBV2 and TRBJ2-3; 9 bases line up with TRBD2. The length of the CDR3 is 16 residues. V was clipped by 1 base and J by 1 base; unmatched bases: 3. Germline V gives CDR1 SNHLY, CDR2 FYNNEI. The CDR3 DNA is TGTGCCAGCAGTGAAGGGCCTAGCGGGGGCACAGATACGCAGTATTTT. Translation: CASSEGPSGGTDTQYF.

This chain connects TRBV11-2 to TRBJ2-1, with D possibly being TRBD2 (5 bases). There are 13 residues in the CDR3. V shed 5 bases and J shed 8 bases, with 13 bases lying between them. From germline, CDR1 is SGHAT and CDR2 FQNNGV. CDR3 nucleotides: TGTGCCAGCAGCCCCTTAGCGTCCCATGAGCAGTTCTTC. This translates into CASSPLASHEQFF.

This CDR3 reads CASKVPALNTEAFF. Here the CDR3 DNA reads TGTGCCAGTAAAGTCCCGGCCTTGAACACTGAAGCTTTCTTT. The chain uses TRBV19 and TRBJ1-1; the D is unclear. The V and J ends lost 7 bases and 0 bases respectively, with 12 bases between them. CDR1 is LNHDA and CDR2 is SQIVND in the germline V gene (reference sequence). The CDR3 runs to 14 residues.

The gene calls are TRBV21-1 and TRBJ1-2; the table calls TRBD1, which could not be checked here. TRBV21-1 is noted as a pseudogene. This CDR3 is built from 13 residues. In DNA, the CDR3 is TGTGCCAGCTTCCTGGACAGGCGGCGCGGCTACACCTTC. As protein: CASFLDRRRGYTF.

This clone was observed a single time. The chain recombines TRBV3-1 (or the pseudogene TRBV3-2) with TRBJ1-1, with 7 bases aligning to TRBD1. J was trimmed by 0 bases and V by 3 bases; bases with no gene match: 7. The V gene's germline CDR1 is LGHDT and CDR2 YNNKEL (reference sequence). The CDR3 runs to 16 residues. CDR3 residues: CASSQRFRGVNTEAFF. The CDR3 DNA sequence: TGTGCCAGCAGCCAGAGGTTCAGGGGGGTGAACACTGAAGCTTTCTTT.

This sequence joins TRBV2 and TRBJ2-2; 9 bases fit TRBD1. Germline CDR1 is SNHLY and CDR2 is FYNNEI. This CDR3 is built from 16 residues. Trimming at V came to 4 bases and at J to 4 bases, leaving 7 bases not matched to a gene. In DNA form, the CDR3 reads TGTGCCAGCAGTGTGGGGACAGGGTCGGCCACCGGGGAGCTGTTTTTT. Amino acids: CASSVGTGSATGELFF.

This clone was seen a handful of times. The CDR3 protein is CASSVGYRQETQYF. The CDR3 nucleotides read TGTGCCAGCAGCGTAGGATACAGGCAAGAGACCCAGTACTTC. The chain employs TRBV9 and TRBJ2-5; D perhaps matches TRBD1 (5 bases). The CDR3 is 14 amino acids. CDR1 and CDR2 (germline): SGDLS, YYNGEE. With 0 bases removed from V and 2 bases from J, the gap between germline ends came to 8 bases.

The chain joins TRBV7-9 to TRBJ2-1; D is unresolved. The CDR3 is made up of 15 amino acids. Between the trimmed V and J ends, which lost 2 bases and 6 bases, there was a span of 14 bases. Looked up from germline, CDR1 is SEHNR and CDR2 is FQNEAQ (reference sequence). CDR3 in amino acids: CASSLRQLAFNEQFF. In DNA, the CDR3 is TGTGCCAGCAGCTTACGGCAGCTCGCATTCAATGAGCAGTTCTTC.

This clone has just one count. In nucleotides, the CDR3 is TGCGCCAGCAGCTTGCGGGGCCTTCTAGATGGCTACACCTTC. It specifies CASSLRGLLDGYTF. This chain connects TRBV5-1 to TRBJ1-2, with a possible D match to TRBD1 (5 bases). V was cut by 1 base and J by 6 bases, with 13 bases left in between. The CDR3 runs 14 residues. The germline V gene has CDR1 SGHRS and CDR2 YFSETQ.

This sequence joins TRBV30 and TRBJ1-2; possible D gene TRBD1, 6 bases. The length of the CDR3 is 14 residues. V dropped 2 bases and J dropped 4 bases, with 14 bases sitting between them. Germline lookup yields CDR1 GTSNPN and CDR2 SVGIG (reference sequence). CDR3: CAWSPQGKGYGYTF. The CDR3 DNA reads as TGTGCCTGGAGTCCACAGGGAAAAGGCTATGGCTACACCTTC.

V and J are TRBV5-1 and TRBJ1-2; TRBD1 might be the D (6 bases). V gave up 1 base and J gave up 8 bases, with 18 bases separating them. The germline gives CDR1 SGHRS, CDR2 YFSETQ. There are 15 residues in the CDR3. The CDR3 sequence is CASSLTGNKVVGYTF. For the CDR3, the DNA is TGCGCCAGCAGCTTGACAGGGAATAAGGTAGTAGGCTACACCTTC. Complete variable domain (other parts from reference TRBV5-1 and TRBJ1-2): KAGVTQTPRYLIKTRGQQVTLSCSPISGHRSVSWYQQTPGQGLQFLFEYFSETQRNKGNFPGRFSGRQFSNSRSEMNVSTLELGDSALYLCASSLTGNKVVGYTFGSGTRLTVV.

This sequence joins TRBV18 and TRBJ1-4; D might be TRBD1 (6 bases). The CDR3 has 15 amino acids. V gave up 6 bases and J gave up 5 bases, with 16 bases separating them. Germline V lookup: CDR1 KGHSH, CDR2 LQKENI. The CDR3 DNA reads TGTGCCAGCTCCCCCAAACAGGGCCACAATGAAAAACTGTTTTTT. This encodes CASSPKQGHNEKLFF. Full variable domain (remainder filled in from reference TRBV18 and TRBJ1-4): NAGVMQNPRHLVRRRGQEARLRCSPMKGHSHVYWYRQLPEEGLKFMVYLQKENIIDESGMPKERFSAEFPKEGPSILRIQQVVRGDSAAYFCASSPKQGHNEKLFFGSGTQLSVL.

This chain uses TRBV11-3 with TRBJ2-3; D unresolved. The CDR3 runs 13 residues. Trimming removed 4 bases at V and 6 bases at J, with 11 bases between. In germline, CDR1 is SGHNT, CDR2 YENEEA. CDR3 sequence: CASSSPSADTQYF. The CDR3, as DNA: TGTGCCAGCAGCTCTCCGAGCGCCGATACGCAGTATTTT.

V and J are TRBV20-1 and TRBJ2-7; no reliable D call. Trimming left V 3 bases short and J 7 bases short, with 13 bases between. The germline V gene encodes CDR1 DFQATT and CDR2 SNEGSKA (reference sequence). CDR3 size: 12 residues. The CDR3 is CSASMILGEQYF. CDR3 bases: TGCAGTGCTAGTATGATTTTAGGGGAGCAGTACTTC.

The chain couples TRBV7-2 to TRBJ2-7; the match to TRBD2 covers 8 bases. This CDR3 is 16 amino acids long. Germline CDR1 SGHTA, CDR2 FQGNSA. J was trimmed by 1 base and V by 0 bases; bases with no gene match: 5. CDR3 in DNA: TGTGCCAGCAGCTTAGCTTCCGGACTAGCATCCTACGAGCAGTACTTC. It codes for CASSLASGLASYEQYF. The full variable domain, with the rest looked up from reference TRBV7-2 and TRBJ2-7, is GAGVSQSPSNKVTEKGKDVELRCDPISGHTALYWYRQSLGQGLEFLIYFQGNSAPDKSGLPSDRFSAERTGGSVSTLTIQRTQQEDSAVYLCASSLASGLASYEQYFGPGTRLTVT.

The rearrangement links TRBV15 to TRBJ1-1; D is possibly TRBD1 (6 bases). The CDR3 runs 15 residues. Trimming left V 5 bases short and J 0 bases short, with 13 bases between. The V gene's germline CDR1 is LNHNV and CDR2 YYDKDF (reference sequence). Here the CDR3 reads CATSPKGEMNTEAFF. The CDR3 region has the DNA TGTGCCACCAGCCCCAAGGGGGAGATGAACACTGAAGCTTTCTTT.

This clone was recorded many times. As DNA, the CDR3 is TGTGCCAGCATGTTGCTAGCGGGGAGCACAGATACGCAGTATTTT. Amino acid sequence: CASMLLAGSTDTQYF. The chain recombines TRBV6-4 with TRBJ2-3, with 9 bases that match TRBD2. Germline V gives CDR1 MRHNA, CDR2 SNTAGT. Trimming cost V 7 bases and J 0 bases; bases outside gene matches: 5. The CDR3 covers 15 residues.

The chain uses TRBV10-3 and TRBJ2-1, with D perhaps matching TRBD1 (6 bases). Germline assignment: CDR1 ENHRY and CDR2 SYGVKD. The CDR3 is 17 amino acids. Trimming removed 1 base from V and 0 bases from J, with 13 bases in between. The CDR3 DNA reads TGTGCCATCAGTGAGTTTCAGGGGACCAGCTCCTACAATGAGCAGTTCTTC. Amino acid sequence: CAISEFQGTSSYNEQFF.

The rearrangement joins TRBV2 to TRBJ2-7, with no clear D. The CDR3 runs to 13 residues. From germline, CDR1 is SNHLY and CDR2 FYNNEI. Trimming stripped 3 bases from V and 2 bases from J, with 8 bases between. CDR3 nucleotide sequence: TGTGCCAGCAGTGATCCAGTCACCTACGAGCAGTACTTC. Translated: CASSDPVTYEQYF.

This clone appeared a single time. Here the CDR3 reads CASSEGLEPYNSPLHF. CDR3 nucleotides: TGTGCCAGCAGTGAAGGTCTGGAGCCCTATAATTCACCCCTCCACTTT. The chain has TRBV6-1 and TRBJ1-6; D ambiguous. From germline, CDR1 is MNHNS and CDR2 SASEGT. Deletions cut 1 base from V and 2 bases from J, with 9 bases between. The CDR3 consists of 16 residues.

The genes are TRBV5-1 and TRBJ2-1; 12 nucleotides line up with TRBD2. CDR3 length equals 15 residues. Germline values: CDR1 SGHRS, CDR2 YFSETQ. Losses at the gene ends were 1 base for V and 7 bases for J; bases not matched to a gene: 3. The DNA of the CDR3 is TGCGCCAGCAGCTTGCTAGCGGGGGGGACGAATGAGCAGTTCTTC. Its protein product is CASSLLAGGTNEQFF.

The CDR3: CAWSAGLAGNEQFF. The CDR3 nucleotides are TGTGCCTGGAGCGCCGGACTGGCGGGCAATGAGCAGTTCTTC. The chain carries TRBV30 and TRBJ2-1; possibly TRBD2 for D (5 bases). Germline CDR1 is GTSNPN and CDR2 is SVGIG (reference sequence). The V end was cut by 3 bases, the J end by 6 bases, with 15 bases between. The CDR3 has 14 residues.

V is TRBV3-1 (or the pseudogene TRBV3-2) and J is TRBJ2-1; TRBD2 is a possible D gene (5 bases). Deletions cut 2 bases from V and 9 bases from J, with 20 bases between. CDR1 and CDR2 from the germline V gene are LGHDT and YNNKEL (reference sequence). The CDR3 is 16 residues long. CDR3 residues: CASSQRRLTYNGEQFF. Here the CDR3 DNA reads TGTGCCAGCAGCCAAAGGAGGCTCACCTACAATGGTGAGCAGTTCTTC.

This rearrangement joins TRBV19 to TRBJ1-5; TRBD1 might be the D (6 bases). CDR3 length equals 13 residues. Trimming stripped 3 bases from V and 5 bases from J, with 8 bases between. Per germline, CDR1 LNHDA and CDR2 SQIVND (reference sequence). In nucleotides, the CDR3 is TGTGCCAGTAGTATTCGACAGGATCAGCCCCAGCATTTT. This codes for CASSIRQDQPQHF.